Presented here are 25 T cell receptor beta chains from one specimen sequenced in a study of T cells in Graves' hyperthyroidism and ophthalmopathy. Template material for amplifying TCR beta CDR3 regions consisted of RNA transcripts. During a first-round RT-PCR of the TCR CDR3, the HTBI primer set was used. MiXCR, applied by TCRdb to the multiplex PCR reads, yields one record per CDR3 protein. The table includes about 560,000 distinct CDR3 sequences, 16% detected once. What was sequenced was blood. Source of these receptors: a woman in her late teens or twenties with Graves' hyperthyroidism.

As for this clonotype: This CDR3 fails to terminate in the conserved phenylalanine or tryptophan, so it likely reflects a read error. The chain recombines TRBV7-9 with TRBJ1-1; D might be TRBD1 (6 bases). Germline-derived CDR1 and CDR2 are SEHNR and FQNEAQ (reference sequence). This CDR3 contains 14 residues. V lost 5 bases, J lost 1 base, and 11 bases lay in between. Here the CDR3 DNA reads TGTGCCAGCAGCGCCCGGACAGAGAACACTGAAGCTTTCATT. This codes for CASSARTENTEAFI.

The chain has TRBV5-4 and TRBJ2-5, with 7 positions matching TRBD2. The CDR3 covers 12 residues. V dropped 5 bases and J dropped 4; count of bases not matched to a gene: 2. From germline, CDR1 is SGHNT and CDR2 YYREEE (reference sequence). This CDR3 reads CASRGRAETQYF. CDR3 bases: TGTGCCAGCAGGGGGAGGGCAGAGACCCAGTACTTC.

This clonotype was detected a few times. V and J are TRBV28 and TRBJ1-5; 8 bases are shared with TRBD1. CDR3 length: 16 residues. Per the germline V gene, CDR1 is MDHEN and CDR2 is SYDVKM. V lost 6 bases and J lost 4; bases outside the gene matches: 11. For the CDR3, the DNA is TGTGCCAGCAGCTATTACAGGGGGAAGGGGAATCAGCCCCAGCATTTT. Protein sequence: CASSYYRGKGNQPQHF.

CDR3 sequence (DNA): TGTGCTAGTGGTTTTCAAGGTCCGGGTGAGCAGTTCTTC. Its translation is CASGFQGPGEQFF. This chain joins TRBV12-5 and TRBJ2-1, with D unclear. The CDR3 loop spans 13 amino acids. Trimming removed 3 bases at V and 9 bases at J, with 12 bases between. Germline lookup yields CDR1 LGHNT and CDR2 FRNRAP.

The chain is built from TRBV2 and TRBJ2-2, with a tentative D call TRBD2 (5 bases). Trimming removed 11 bases at V and 5 bases at J, with 15 bases between. This CDR3 is built from 13 residues. Germline-derived CDR1 and CDR2 are SNHLY and FYNNEI. CDR3 sequence (DNA): TGTGCCGGTTCGGGGTCTTGGACCGGGGAGCTGTTTTTT. Its protein is CAGSGSWTGELFF.

The chain is built from TRBV20-1 and TRBJ2-7, with D uncertain. Germline CDR1 reads DFQATT; CDR2 reads SNEGSKA (reference sequence). The CDR3 is made up of 8 amino acids. The ends were cut back, 7 bases at V and 7 bases at J, with 5 bases in the middle. The DNA for the CDR3 is TGCAGTGTTCAAGAGCAGTACTTC. Residues: CSVQEQYF.

The CDR3 DNA sequence: TGCAGTGCAGAACGGACAGGGCGCTATGGCTACACCTTC. It translates to CSAERTGRYGYTF. The rearrangement links TRBV20-1 to TRBJ1-2; TRBD1 agrees at 8 bases. The CDR3 is made up of 13 amino acids. With V trimmed by 6 bases and J by 4 bases, 7 bases remained unmatched. The germline V gene encodes CDR1 DFQATT and CDR2 SNEGSKA (reference sequence).

The rearrangement joins TRBV5-4 to TRBJ2-5; D tentatively reads TRBD1 or TRBD2 (6 bases each). V was shortened by 0 bases and J by 4 bases, with 16 bases between the two germline ends. The CDR3 spans 16 residues. CDR1 is SGHNT and CDR2 is YYREEE in the germline V gene (reference sequence). The DNA of the CDR3 is TGTGCCAGCAGCTTGGGAGGGGGACTGCGCGCAGAGACCCAGTACTTC. Amino acids: CASSLGGGLRAETQYF.

The CDR3 is CASSPGRYGYTF. CDR3 coding DNA: TGTGCCAGCAGCCCAGGGCGCTATGGCTACACCTTC. V is TRBV27 and J is TRBJ1-2, with a weak D call TRBD1 (5 bases). Germline-derived CDR1 and CDR2 are MNHEY and SMNVEV (reference sequence). The length of the CDR3 is 12 residues. Trimming pared 6 bases from V and 4 bases from J, leaving 9 bases between.

This clonotype has a handful of counts. The chain combines TRBV6-5 with TRBJ2-3, with 9 nucleotides matching TRBD2. The CDR3 extends over 15 amino acids. J was trimmed by 3 bases and V by 2 bases; bases with no gene match: 3. CDR1 is MNHEY, CDR2 SVGAGI, per germline. The CDR3 bases are TGTGCCAGCAGTTACGGGCTAGCGGGGACAGATACGCAGTATTTT. This encodes CASSYGLAGTDTQYF.

The V and J genes are TRBV10-1 and TRBJ2-1, with TRBD2 identical over 10 bases. Germline trimming cut 6 bases from V and 2 bases from J; bases unmatched to any gene: 4. The CDR3 extends over 15 amino acids. The V gene's germline CDR1 is WNHNN and CDR2 SYGVQD (reference sequence). DNA of the CDR3: TGCGCCAGCAGCGGGAGCGGGAGGGCCTACAATGAGCAGTTCTTC. Translated: CASSGSGRAYNEQFF.

This clonotype was detected ten times or more. The V gene is TRBV27, the J gene TRBJ1-3; perhaps TRBD1 as D (5 bases). CDR1 MNHEY and CDR2 SMNVEV come from the germline V gene (reference sequence). The CDR3 runs 13 residues. V was cut by 8 bases and J by 9 bases, with 17 bases left in between. The CDR3 protein is CASWDLLGGTIYF. For the CDR3, the DNA is TGTGCCAGCTGGGACCTCCTCGGCGGCACCATATATTTT.

The gene calls are TRBV19 and TRBJ1-6, with 7 bases identical to TRBD1. This CDR3 is 12 amino acids long. Trimming took 6 bases from V and 9 from J; bases not matched to a gene: 2. Germline CDR1 and CDR2: LNHDA and SQIVND (reference sequence). As DNA, the CDR3 is TGTGCCAGTAGGGGACAGTTTTCACCCCTCCACTTT. Amino acids: CASRGQFSPLHF.

This clonotype was counted a few times. The chain combines TRBV7-9 with TRBJ1-1; D might be TRBD1 (6 bases). The CDR3 extends over 16 amino acids. Germline V lookup: CDR1 SEHNR, CDR2 FQNEAQ (reference sequence). The ends were cut back, 3 bases at V and 0 bases at J, with 14 bases in the middle. The CDR3 loop is CASSFEGGRMNTEAFF. In DNA, the CDR3 is TGTGCCAGCAGCTTCGAGGGGGGTCGGATGAACACTGAAGCTTTCTTT.

This clonotype has a count of ten or more. The rearrangement uses TRBV5-1 and TRBJ2-3, with 11 bases fitting TRBD2. The germline V gene encodes CDR1 SGHRS and CDR2 YFSETQ. V shed 1 base and J 1 base; nucleotides not matched to a gene: 8. The CDR3 has 18 residues. CDR3 loop: CASSLRLAGPDGTDTQYF. Here the CDR3 DNA reads TGCGCCAGCAGCTTGAGACTAGCGGGACCGGACGGCACAGATACGCAGTATTTT.

This clonotype was recorded at least ten times. The chain uses TRBV20-1 and TRBJ1-2, with 7 bases fitting TRBD1. V gave up 1 base and J gave up 4 bases; unmatched junction bases: 3. The CDR3 sequence is 13 residues long. Germline V gene lookup returns CDR1 DFQATT and CDR2 SNEGSKA (reference sequence). In DNA form, the CDR3 reads TGCAGTGCTAGAGTCGCAGGGGGCTATGGCTACACCTTC. This sequence encodes CSARVAGGYGYTF.

The J gene is TRBJ2-2, the V gene TRBV5-1; TRBD2 agrees at 8 bases. The germline CDR1 and CDR2 sequences are SGHRS and YFSETQ. The J segment lost 6 bases and the V segment lost 6 bases, leaving 13 bases of the junction unmatched. CDR3 length equals 16 residues. The CDR3 loop reads CASKKVAGHEAGELFF. CDR3 sequence (DNA): TGCGCCAGCAAGAAAGTAGCGGGACACGAGGCCGGGGAGCTGTTTTTT.

The chain links TRBV12-3 or TRBV12-4 to TRBJ1-3, with D unresolved. The V end was cut by 2 bases, the J end by 7 bases, with 12 bases between. This CDR3 comprises 14 residues. The CDR3 loop reads CASSLRAWRNTIYF. CDR3 sequence (DNA): TGTGCCAGCAGTTTAAGGGCCTGGCGGAACACCATATATTTT.

The sample holds many counts of this clonotype. This sequence joins TRBV5-1 and TRBJ2-1, with D possibly TRBD1 on 5 matching bases. This CDR3 has 16 residues. Trimming shortened V by 6 bases and J by 5 bases, and 21 bases separated the two germline ends. Looked up from germline, CDR1 is SGHRS and CDR2 is YFSETQ. The DNA of the CDR3 is TGCGCCAGCATGGCCGTTTCAGCAGGGTCAAACAATGAGCAGTTCTTC. It specifies CASMAVSAGSNNEQFF.

This clonotype was seen at least ten times. The CDR3 reads CASSPGREYEQYF. Here the CDR3 DNA reads TGTGCCAGCAGTCCCGGCCGGGAGTACGAGCAGTACTTC. The genes are TRBV28 and TRBJ2-7; maybe TRBD2 (6 bases). CDR1 is MDHEN and CDR2 is SYDVKM in the germline V gene. Trimming stripped 5 bases from V and 4 bases from J, with 12 bases between. The length of the CDR3 is 13 residues.

This clonotype was counted a few times. The chain combines TRBV10-3 with TRBJ1-6; D not certain. This CDR3 has 14 amino acids. The germline gives CDR1 ENHRY, CDR2 SYGVKD. Between the trimmed V and J ends, which lost 2 bases and 6 bases, there was a span of 8 bases. CDR3 bases: TGTGCCATCAGTGAGGAGGAATCTAATTCACCCCTCCACTTT. Protein product: CAISEEESNSPLHF.

This clonotype occurred many times. The V call is TRBV18, the J call TRBJ1-1; no clear D. CDR3 length equals 13 residues. Trimming pared 6 bases from V and 2 bases from J, leaving 10 bases between. Germline V gives CDR1 KGHSH, CDR2 LQKENI. In DNA form, the CDR3 reads TGTGCCAGCTCCCTTATTAGTAACACTGAAGCTTTCTTT. This gives the protein CASSLISNTEAFF.

The chain employs TRBV28 and TRBJ2-5; D ambiguous. Trimming pared 8 bases from V and 4 bases from J, leaving 11 bases between. The CDR3 has 12 amino acids. The V gene's germline CDR1 is MDHEN and CDR2 SYDVKM. This CDR3 reads CASAAARETQYF. In DNA form, the CDR3 reads TGTGCCAGCGCGGCGGCCAGAGAGACCCAGTACTTC.

This clonotype was counted only a few times. The chain recombines TRBV5-1 with TRBJ2-3; the D gene is possibly TRBD2 (5 bases). Looked up from germline, CDR1 is SGHRS and CDR2 is YFSETQ. The CDR3 contains 15 residues. With 0 bases removed from V and 5 bases from J, the gap between germline ends came to 13 bases. CDR3 sequence reads: CASSLGRFGRDTQYF. For the CDR3, the DNA is TGCGCCAGCAGCTTGGGACGGTTTGGGAGAGATACGCAGTATTTT.

The chain uses TRBV7-9 and TRBJ1-5; D possibly corresponds to TRBD1 (6 bases). V lost 4 bases, J lost 3 bases, and 10 bases lay in between. CDR1 SEHNR and CDR2 FQNEAQ come from the germline V gene (reference sequence). This CDR3 contains 14 residues. CDR3 DNA: TGTGCCAGCAGCTCCGGGACACTCAATCAGCCCCAGCATTTT. Translated: CASSSGTLNQPQHF.